This T cell receptor beta chain was recorded in a study of blood T cells in healthy people across ages. The use of a sample-barcoded 5' primer and a J-beta primer mix characterized a second PCR of 7 to 11 cycles. A single record per CDR3 protein comes from TCRdb applying MiXCR to the 5' RACE reads. The sample gives 700,000 to 850,000 distinct CDR3 sequences, 53% of which show up once; about two fifths is in the top ten. Points from the study as a whole: Diversity estimates drawn from one million T cells were deemed underestimates. The long-lived group displayed more naive CD4+ cells, plus higher diversity, than the aged donors did. Roughly linearly, TCR beta diversity per million T cells fell as age increased.

As regards this clonotype: Antigen unknown.

V dropped 5 bases and J dropped 0 bases, with 6 bases sitting between them. This CDR3 is 12 amino acids long. Germline CDR1 is DFQATT and CDR2 is SNEGSKA (reference sequence). The chain uses TRBV20-1 and TRBJ2-3, with D uncertain. The sequenced material came from blood. This receptor was identified in an elderly man in good health. DNA for the CDR3: TGCAGTGCTGGCGAGAGCACAGATACGCAGTATTTT. Its translation: CSAGESTDTQYF.